This T cell receptor beta chain was obtained from a study of immune evolution from preneoplasia to lung adenocarcinoma. Whole-study findings and limits: Later-stage lesions seemingly showed higher T cell density and diversity than normal lung.

Profiled with immunoSEQ multiplex PCR; TCRdb holds only in-frame clones, not every one. The top ten hold around 7% of the sample, which has approximately 5,000 clones, about 80% seen once. Turning to this clone: Its target is unknown.

This CDR3 region has 14 residues. Deletions cut 9 bases from V and 0 bases from J, with 12 bases between. CDR1 and CDR2 (germline): MNHNS, SASEGT. V usage is TRBV6-1 and J usage is TRBJ2-1; D might be TRBD1 or TRBD2, each matching 5 bases. The TCR comes from a person aged 60-79 years with lung adenocarcinoma. Sequences were obtained from FFPE lung adenocarcinoma in situ tissue. The chain's CDR3 is CASPPGSSYNEQFF. CDR3 coding DNA: TGTGCCAGTCCTCCAGGGAGCTCCTACAATGAGCAGTTCTTC.